Below, 18 T cell receptor beta chains from the same sample are listed, as sequenced in a study of PD-L1 blockade in urothelial cancer (dated by TCRdb to the late 2010s). The library relied on the immunoSEQ multiplex PCR assay. TCRdb stores this immuneACCESS table with in-frame sequences only. Part of the clones is absent; in the studies checked, under half of the shortfall reflects unresolved V genes, and no reason is known for the rest. This sample comprises about 30,000 clones, about 87% of them detected only once. The ten largest clones represent 3% to 4.5% of the sample. The sample here was PBMCs, taken around atezolizumab (anti-PD-L1) treatment. The receptors come from a man between 50 and 59 years old with urothelial cancer.

This sequence joins TRBV19 and TRBJ1-1; 7 nucleotides align to TRBD1. The germline gives CDR1 LNHDA, CDR2 SQIVND (reference sequence). V dropped 4 bases and J dropped 4; count of bases not matched to a gene: 6. This CDR3 contains 14 residues. For the CDR3, the DNA is TGTGCCAGTAGTACGACAGGGTTGCCCACTGAAGCTTTCTTT. This encodes CASSTTGLPTEAFF.

The chain links TRBV19 to TRBJ2-5, with 9 bases fitting TRBD1. Germline V gives CDR1 LNHDA, CDR2 SQIVND (reference sequence). This CDR3 is built from 16 residues. Trimming cost V 3 bases and J 4 bases; bases outside gene matches: 9. CDR3 protein: CASSIGGQGSGETQYF. Written as DNA, the CDR3 is TGTGCCAGTAGTATCGGGGGACAGGGATCGGGAGAGACCCAGTACTTC.

J is TRBJ2-6 and V is TRBV5-4, with D perhaps matching TRBD2 (5 bases). This CDR3 region has 16 residues. Per germline, CDR1 SGHNT and CDR2 YYREEE (reference sequence). The V end was cut by 4 bases, the J end by 0 bases, with 11 bases between. The CDR3 DNA reads TGTGCCAGCAGCGACGCGGAGGACTCTGGGGCCAACGTCCTGACTTTC. This gives the protein CASSDAEDSGANVLTF.

This chain uses TRBV4-1 with TRBJ2-3; D unresolved. Germline loops: CDR1 MGHRA, CDR2 YSYEKL. Trimming removed 1 base at V and 1 base at J, with 3 bases between. The CDR3 is 13 residues long. CDR3 coding DNA: TGCGCCAGCAGCCAAGCCGGCACAGATACGCAGTATTTT. This codes for CASSQAGTDTQYF.

V gene TRBV5-6 combines with J gene TRBJ1-2; 9 bases fit TRBD1. Germline V gene sequence: CDR1 SGHDT, CDR2 YYEEEE. The CDR3 length is 16 residues. Trimming took 0 bases from V and 8 from J; bases not matched to a gene: 11. CDR3 nucleotide sequence: TGTGCCAGCAGCTTGGGGACCGGGACAGGGATCATCGGCTACACCTTC. It codes for CASSLGTGTGIIGYTF.

This chain links TRBV5-6 with TRBJ2-5, with 8 bases fitting TRBD1. V dropped 2 bases and J dropped 5; count of bases not matched to a gene: 14. CDR3 length: 17 amino acids. CDR1 is SGHDT and CDR2 is YYEEEE in the germline V gene. This chain's CDR3 is CASSLRPGGFYAETQYF. In DNA, the CDR3 is TGTGCCAGCAGCTTAAGGCCAGGGGGCTTCTATGCGGAGACCCAGTACTTC.

The chain carries TRBV6-4 and TRBJ2-3; maybe TRBD2 (6 bases). Trimming pared 6 bases from V and 0 bases from J, leaving 13 bases between. This CDR3 region has 15 residues. Germline V lookup: CDR1 MRHNA, CDR2 SNTAGT. This chain's CDR3 is CASSPTRASTDTQYF. DNA for the CDR3: TGTGCCAGCAGCCCGACTAGGGCTAGCACAGATACGCAGTATTTT.

This chain joins TRBV6-1 and TRBJ1-2; D is unresolved. V was clipped by 1 base and J by 4 bases, with 7 bases between them. This CDR3 is built from 13 residues. The germline V gene encodes CDR1 MNHNS and CDR2 SASEGT. This CDR3 is CASSEGPGYGYTF. The CDR3 coding sequence is TGTGCCAGCAGTGAAGGCCCGGGCTATGGCTACACCTTC.

CDR3 in DNA: TGTGCCAGCCTAAAGGACAGGGACCAGCCCCAGCATTTT. It is translated as CASLKDRDQPQHF. V usage is TRBV6-1 and J usage is TRBJ1-5; 8 bases fit TRBD1. J lost 7 bases, V lost 8 bases, and 7 bases had no gene match. Germline loops: CDR1 MNHNS, CDR2 SASEGT. The CDR3 has 13 residues.

The rearrangement links TRBV30 to TRBJ2-3; tentatively, D is TRBD2 (7 bases). Trimming took 3 bases from V and 4 from J, leaving 17 bases between them. CDR1 is GTSNPN and CDR2 is SVGIG in the germline V gene (reference sequence). The CDR3 runs 15 residues. DNA for the CDR3: TGTGCCTGGAGGGGACTTGGGGGGGGCGCAGATACGCAGTATTTT. This sequence encodes CAWRGLGGGADTQYF.

The rearrangement uses TRBV6-5 and TRBJ1-6, with 10 bases identical to TRBD1. The CDR3 sequence is 16 residues long. Looked up from germline, CDR1 is MNHEY and CDR2 is SVGAGI. Trimming took 2 bases from V and 7 from J; bases not matched to a gene: 5. CDR3 sequence: CASSYTGQGINSPLHF. The CDR3 DNA sequence: TGTGCCAGCAGTTACACGGGACAGGGGATAAATTCACCCCTCCACTTT.

In DNA form, the CDR3 reads TGTGCCACCAGCCAGGGGTCTTGGACGAATCAGCCCCAGCATTTT. Translation gives CATSQGSWTNQPQHF. The rearrangement joins TRBV15 to TRBJ1-5, with D perhaps matching TRBD1 (6 bases). CDR3 length: 15 amino acids. The V end was cut by 5 bases, the J end by 4 bases, with 15 bases between. Germline-derived CDR1 and CDR2 are LNHNV and YYDKDF (reference sequence).

The chain joins TRBV11-2 to TRBJ1-1; D may be TRBD1 (6 bases). This CDR3 contains 15 residues. Trimming shortened V by 7 bases and J by 0 bases, and 15 bases separated the two germline ends. From germline, CDR1 is SGHAT and CDR2 FQNNGV. The CDR3 nucleotides read TGTGCCAGCAACATTGGGCAGGGGCTGAACACTGAAGCTTTCTTT. This codes for CASNIGQGLNTEAFF.

V is TRBV6-5 and J is TRBJ1-5; 12 bases are a match to TRBD1. V gave up 5 bases and J gave up 9 bases; unmatched junction bases: 8. The CDR3 is 15 amino acids. Germline lookup yields CDR1 MNHEY and CDR2 SVGAGI. CDR3 in DNA: TGTGCCAGCAGTCCCTACGGGACAGGGGGCCCGCCCCAGCATTTT. Residues: CASSPYGTGGPPQHF.

The chain has TRBV30 and TRBJ2-7, with D perhaps matching TRBD1 (6 bases). Trimming shortened V by 1 base and J by 3 bases, and 10 bases separated the two germline ends. In germline, CDR1 is GTSNPN, CDR2 SVGIG (reference sequence). The CDR3 runs to 13 residues. CDR3 DNA sequence: TGTGCCTGGAGTGGGTCAGGGGTCTACGAGCAGTACTTC. Amino acids: CAWSGSGVYEQYF.

V usage is TRBV2 and J usage is TRBJ2-3; tentatively, D is TRBD2 (6 bases). Germline values: CDR1 SNHLY, CDR2 FYNNEI. The CDR3 has 16 residues. Trimming took off 3 bases at V and 2 bases at J, with 15 bases between the two ends. The CDR3 nucleotides are TGTGCCAGCAGTGAGAACGCGGGGCTATCCACAGATACGCAGTATTTT. Protein product: CASSENAGLSTDTQYF.

This chain connects TRBV4-1 to TRBJ1-3; no clear D gene. Trimming removed 4 bases from V and 0 bases from J, with 13 bases in between. The CDR3 extends over 16 amino acids. Germline V gene data show CDR1 as MGHRA and CDR2 as YSYEKL. The CDR3 nucleotides read TGCGCCAGCAGCCCCCGGGGATCAACCTCTGGAAACACCATATATTTT. Translation: CASSPRGSTSGNTIYF.

The DNA of the CDR3 is TGTGCCAGCAGTTTGGACAGGGGGGGGAGGGATACGCAGTATTTT. Its protein product is CASSLDRGGRDTQYF. The chain links TRBV2 to TRBJ2-3; 10 bases are shared with TRBD1. The germline V gene encodes CDR1 SNHLY and CDR2 FYNNEI. V was pared by 5 bases and J by 6 bases, with 8 bases of the junction left unmatched. The CDR3 covers 15 residues.